This T cell receptor beta chain comes out of a study of T cells in Graves' hyperthyroidism and ophthalmopathy. Study-level points and caveats: Appearing also in blood were most of the thyroid clonotypes expanded above 0.001. A model of 13 V-J features distinguished ophthalmopathy from stable hyperthyroidism.

Notes on this clonotype: Its matching antigen is unknown. The junction and the germline gene differ at one end; a read error may be behind it.

Germline loops: CDR1 LNHNV, CDR2 YYDKDF (reference sequence). The CDR3 extends over 19 amino acids. These patients, aged 18 to 65, had recently diagnosed hyperthyroidism lasting under 2 months. Using RNA transcripts as the source, TCR beta CDR3 regions were amplified. Using the HTBI primer set, a first-round RT-PCR was run on the TCR CDR3. One entry per CDR3 protein, called by TCRdb with MiXCR from the multiplex PCR reads. The sample consists of some 98,000 distinct CDR3 sequences, roughly 39% of them appearing once. The source of this sequence is a woman aged 30 to 39 with Graves' hyperthyroidism. Sequenced input: peripheral blood or thyroid tissue (not recorded which). This chain links TRBV15 with TRBJ1-6; no definite D call. CDR3 sequence reads: CATASARDEYRSYNPPLHF. The CDR3 nucleotides are TGTGCCACCGCCAGTGCTAGAGATGAATATAGATCCTATAATCCACCCCTCCACTTT. The entire variable domain, with the rest obtained from reference TRBV15 and TRBJ1-6, is as follows: DAMVIQNPRYQVTQFGKPVTLSCSQTLNHNVMYWYQQKSSQAPKLLFHYYDKDFNNEADTPDNFQSRRPNTSFCFLDIRSPGLGDTAMYLCATASARDEYRSYNPPLHFGNGTRLTVT.